This TCR beta chain comes out of a study of control samples from healthy donors and cancer patients. The CDR3 contains 14 residues. Germline V CDR1 and CDR2: LGHNT, FRNRAP. J was trimmed by 9 bases and V by 4 bases; bases with no gene match: 8. Sequencing was performed with immunoSEQ multiplex PCR; in TCRdb, only in-frame clones are kept and a portion is missing. In the table there are 120,000 to 150,000 clones, approximately 92% of which are singletons. This sequence originates from a man under 40 in good health. The V gene is TRBV12-5, the J gene TRBJ2-1; 8 bases fit TRBD2. Sequenced sample: blood. CDR3 sequence: CASGSGLVISEQFF. For the CDR3, the DNA is TGTGCTAGTGGTTCGGGACTAGTTATCAGTGAGCAGTTCTTC.